These 18 T cell receptor beta chains were all obtained from the same sample, sequenced in a study of cytomegalovirus exposure and HLA in healthy donors. The PCR had 60 Vbeta and 13 Jbeta primers. Clones were read by immunoSEQ multiplex PCR, and TCRdb kept only the in-frame ones, dropping some. The sample holds 95,000 to 100,000 clones, about 85% seen once. The sequenced sample was PBMCs. These receptors all stem from a young man in good health and CMV-seronegative.

The chain recombines TRBV5-1 with TRBJ2-7; the match to TRBD1 covers 7 bases. The CDR3 loop spans 13 amino acids. J was trimmed by 6 bases and V by 0 bases; bases with no gene match: 3. Germline V gives CDR1 SGHRS, CDR2 YFSETQ. CDR3 amino acids: CASSLGQGTEQYF. The CDR3 DNA sequence: TGCGCCAGCAGCTTGGGACAGGGAACCGAGCAGTACTTC. Using reference TRBV5-1 and TRBJ2-7 for the parts outside the CDR3, the full variable domain is KAGVTQTPRYLIKTRGQQVTLSCSPISGHRSVSWYQQTPGQGLQFLFEYFSETQRNKGNFPGRFSGRQFSNSRSEMNVSTLELGDSALYLCASSLGQGTEQYFGPGTRLTVT.

This chain joins TRBV28 and TRBJ2-7; 9 bases map to TRBD2. V dropped 4 bases and J dropped 3; count of bases not matched to a gene: 7. The CDR3 has 15 residues. CDR1 is MDHEN and CDR2 is SYDVKM in the germline V gene. Here the CDR3 reads CASSSHPTSGYEQYF. The CDR3 DNA reads as TGTGCCAGCAGTTCGCACCCGACTAGCGGCTACGAGCAGTACTTC.

The rearrangement links TRBV29-1 to TRBJ2-5; the match to TRBD1 covers 11 bases. Germline CDR1 reads SQVTM; CDR2 reads ANQGSEA. With V trimmed by 7 bases and J by 5 bases, 3 bases remained unmatched. The CDR3 length is 12 residues. Written as DNA, the CDR3 is TGCAGCGAAGGGACAGGGGGGGAGACCCAGTACTTC. Translated: CSEGTGGETQYF.

V is TRBV5-4 and J is TRBJ2-7, with 11 bases that match TRBD2. The CDR3 extends over 14 amino acids. V gave up 3 bases and J gave up 6 bases; unmatched junction bases: 5. CDR1 SGHNT and CDR2 YYREEE come from the germline V gene (reference sequence). CDR3 protein: CASSSLAGEGEQYF. The DNA of the CDR3 is TGTGCCAGCAGCTCACTAGCGGGGGAGGGCGAGCAGTACTTC.

The chain recombines TRBV27 with TRBJ1-2, with D possibly matching TRBD1 (6 bases). The CDR3 runs to 14 residues. Germline CDR1 is MNHEY and CDR2 is SMNVEV (reference sequence). The ends were cut back, 1 base at V and 3 bases at J, with 9 bases in the middle. The CDR3 here is CASSLYGGDYGYTF. CDR3 nucleotides: TGTGCCAGCAGTTTATATGGGGGCGACTATGGCTACACCTTC.

The chain couples TRBV12-5 to TRBJ2-7, with 11 bases aligning to TRBD2. Germline CDR1 is LGHNT and CDR2 is FRNRAP. The CDR3 is 16 amino acids. Unmatched junction bases numbered 11, after V lost 7 bases and J lost 3 bases. CDR3 coding DNA: TGTGCTAGTGCCCTCGGGCACGGGACTAGCGGCTACGAGCAGTACTTC. This sequence encodes CASALGHGTSGYEQYF.

V and J are TRBV28 and TRBJ2-7, with 8 bases that match TRBD2. The trim removed 11 bases at V and 2 bases at J, leaving 5 bases unmatched. The CDR3 loop spans 12 amino acids. Germline V lookup: CDR1 MDHEN, CDR2 SYDVKM. The chain's CDR3 is CAAGGPAYEQYF. The CDR3 nucleotides are TGTGCCGCGGGGGGACCAGCCTACGAGCAGTACTTC.

The V call is TRBV27, the J call TRBJ1-2; a possible D gene is TRBD1 (6 bases). V was clipped by 5 bases and J by 3 bases, with 13 bases between them. The CDR3 consists of 14 residues. Germline CDR1 MNHEY, CDR2 SMNVEV (reference sequence). The CDR3: CASSPNREYYGYTF. The CDR3 DNA sequence: TGTGCCAGCAGTCCGAACAGGGAGTACTATGGCTACACCTTC.

The chain joins TRBV7-8 to TRBJ2-7; TRBD2 might be the D (6 bases). Trimming took 3 bases from V and 4 from J, leaving 19 bases between them. Looked up from germline, CDR1 is SGHVS and CDR2 is FQNEAQ. The CDR3 sequence is 16 residues long. CDR3 DNA sequence: TGTGCCAGCAGCTTCGTTTCGCGGGAACTACTTTACGAGCAGTACTTC. Translating it yields CASSFVSRELLYEQYF.

The rearrangement uses TRBV11-2 and TRBJ1-4; D is perhaps TRBD1 (5 bases). The CDR3 sequence is 14 residues long. Germline assignment: CDR1 SGHAT and CDR2 FQNNGV. V shed 5 bases and J shed 8 bases, with 15 bases lying between them. CDR3 region: CASSPPEGREKLFF. The CDR3 DNA sequence: TGTGCCAGCAGCCCGCCGGAGGGACGCGAAAAACTGTTTTTT.

The chain uses TRBV6-5 and TRBJ2-7, with a tentative D call TRBD2 (5 bases). The length of the CDR3 is 14 residues. CDR1 and CDR2 from the germline V gene are MNHEY and SVGAGI. V was cut by 5 bases and J by 2 bases, with 13 bases left in between. The CDR3 here is CASSARVAPYEQYF. CDR3 sequence (DNA): TGTGCCAGCAGTGCGAGGGTTGCGCCCTACGAGCAGTACTTC.

Concerning this clone: Sequence at one end of the junction differs from germline and may be a read error. The chain has TRBV7-7 and TRBJ2-5, with 10 positions matching TRBD2. The CDR3 extends over 15 amino acids. The germline CDR1 and CDR2 sequences are SSHAT and FNYEAQ (reference sequence). CDR3 bases: TGTGCTAGCAGTCGAGCGGGGGGGTCTAGGGAGACCCAGTACTTC. Amino acids: CASSRAGGSRETQYF.

The chain couples TRBV7-8 to TRBJ1-2; D might be TRBD1 (5 bases). V was trimmed by 7 bases and J by 8 bases, leaving 23 bases between them. The V gene's germline CDR1 is SGHVS and CDR2 FQNEAQ. This CDR3 is 15 amino acids long. The CDR3 nucleotides are TGTGCCAGCAAGGCGGATATTAGGGGCTTGGGGGGCTACACCTTC. Its protein product is CASKADIRGLGGYTF.

The chain carries TRBV5-6 and TRBJ2-1, with unresolved D. V lost 3 bases and J 10 bases, leaving 23 bases between the germline ends. The CDR3 has 16 amino acids. The germline V gene has CDR1 SGHDT and CDR2 YYEEEE. The CDR3 here is CASSSINSLFLREQFF. CDR3 bases: TGTGCCAGCAGCTCCATTAACAGTCTCTTCCTAAGGGAGCAGTTCTTC.

The V gene is TRBV14, the J gene TRBJ1-1, with D perhaps matching TRBD1 (5 bases). Trimming took 4 bases from V and 4 from J, leaving 10 bases between them. This CDR3 contains 13 residues. CDR1 and CDR2 from the germline V gene are SGHDN and FVKESK. The chain's CDR3 is CASSLTRGTEAFF. CDR3 nucleotide sequence: TGTGCCAGCAGCCTCACAAGGGGCACTGAAGCTTTCTTT.

The chain links TRBV27 to TRBJ1-5; D is perhaps TRBD1 (6 bases). V lost 7 bases, J lost 5 bases, and 12 bases lay in between. Germline CDR1 reads MNHEY; CDR2 reads SMNVEV (reference sequence). CDR3 length: 13 residues. The CDR3 bases are TGTGCCAGCAAGGGTTACAGGGATCAGCCCCAGCATTTT. Translating gives CASKGYRDQPQHF.

As concerns this clone: The same CDR3 can be traced to other DNA sequences in this sample. The chain is built from TRBV5-1 and TRBJ2-2; possible D gene TRBD2, 5 bases. The CDR3 runs 15 residues. The germline V gene has CDR1 SGHRS and CDR2 YFSETQ. V was pared by 3 bases and J by 2 bases, with 11 bases between. The CDR3, as DNA: TGCGCCAGCAGCTCCTATAGCGCCAACACCGGGGAGCTGTTTTTT. Translating gives CASSSYSANTGELFF.

Details on this clone: One end of the junction does not line up with germline, which may come from a read error. The chain has TRBV20-1 and TRBJ2-5; D is ambiguous. The V gene's germline CDR1 is DFQATT and CDR2 SNEGSKA (reference sequence). CDR3 length: 11 amino acids. In DNA, the CDR3 is TGCAGTGCCAGAGACCAGGAGACCCAGTACTTC. It is translated as CSARDQETQYF.